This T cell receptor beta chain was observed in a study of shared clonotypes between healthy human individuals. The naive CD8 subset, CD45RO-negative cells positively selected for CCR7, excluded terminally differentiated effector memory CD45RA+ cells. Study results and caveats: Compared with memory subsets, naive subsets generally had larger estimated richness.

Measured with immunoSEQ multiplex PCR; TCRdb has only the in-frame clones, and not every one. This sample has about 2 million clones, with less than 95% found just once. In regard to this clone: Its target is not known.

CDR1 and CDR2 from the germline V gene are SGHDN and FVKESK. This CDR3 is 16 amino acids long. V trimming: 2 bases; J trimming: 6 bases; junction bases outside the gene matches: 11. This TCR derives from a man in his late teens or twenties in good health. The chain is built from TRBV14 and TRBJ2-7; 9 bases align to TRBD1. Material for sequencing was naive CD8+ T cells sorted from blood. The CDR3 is CASSQRPGTGPIEQYF. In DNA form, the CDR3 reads TGTGCCAGCAGCCAAAGGCCCGGGACAGGGCCAATCGAGCAGTACTTC. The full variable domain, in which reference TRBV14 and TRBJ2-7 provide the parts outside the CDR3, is EAGVTQFPSHSVIEKGQTVTLRCDPISGHDNLYWYRRVMGKEIKFLLHFVKESKQDESGMPNNRFLAERTGGTYSTLKVQPAELEDSGVYFCASSQRPGTGPIEQYFGPGTRLTVT.